This T cell receptor (beta chain) was found in a study of blood T cell repertoires in COVID-19. The overall study: Spain, Italy and the United States supplied samples that represented acute and convalescent COVID-19. Nucleic acid was either cDNA or gDNA, and it came from T cells, B-cell-depleted T cells, or PBMCs.

In the authors' workflow: Estimates of nucleated cell counts were drawn from the amplification of reference gene primers. The repertoire was sequenced with immunoSEQ multiplex PCR; TCRdb's copy has only in-frame clones and lacks some. V, J and clone size are taken as reported in that table, and D and trimming were inferred from the DNA itself. The sample lists under 200,000 clones; approximately 90% were seen once. Trimming cost V 3 bases and J 1 base; bases outside gene matches: 4. The CDR3 is made up of 15 amino acids. From germline, CDR1 is SNHLY and CDR2 FYNNEI. This clone was seen only a few times.

The TCR was taken from a woman older than 75 in a cohort sampled during active or convalescent COVID-19. Sequenced sample: peripheral blood. This sequence joins TRBV2 and TRBJ1-2; 8 bases line up with TRBD1. CDR3 bases: TGTGCCAGCAGTGAGGTGGGACAGGTTAACTATGGCTACACCTTC. This codes for CASSEVGQVNYGYTF. The full variable domain, completed using reference TRBV2 and TRBJ1-2, is EPEVTQTPSHQVTQMGQEVILRCVPISNHLYFYWYRQILGQKVEFLVSFYNNEISEKSEIFDDQFSVERPDGSNFTLKIRSTKLEDSAMYFCASSEVGQVNYGYTFGSGTRLTVV.